The clone carrying this TCR beta chain was observed at least ten times. Antigen unknown. Researchers amplified the TCR beta CDR3 regions from RNA transcripts. First-round RT-PCR targeting the TCR CDR3 was performed with the HTBI primer set. TCRdb re-called the multiplex PCR reads with MiXCR, one entry per CDR3 protein. Among fewer than 550,000 distinct CDR3 sequences listed, about a sixth were seen once. The CDR3 loop spans 14 amino acids. CDR1 and CDR2 from the germline V gene are SNHLY and FYNNEI. Trimming cost V 1 base and J 3 bases, with 9 bases left between them. The data are from a study of T cells in Graves' hyperthyroidism and ophthalmopathy. Findings and limits, study-wide: The model's output predicted ophthalmopathy at a median of around 7 months prior to onset. The authors' 13 V-J model separated ophthalmopathy from stable hyperthyroidism. Most clonotypes that expanded in the thyroid above 0.001 also showed up in blood.

This TCR was sampled from a woman younger than 35 with Graves' hyperthyroidism. The chain employs TRBV2 and TRBJ2-5; no firm D call. Material: blood. The DNA for the CDR3 is TGTGCCAGCAGTGAAGATGCAGGAGAAGAGACCCAGTACTTC. Translating gives CASSEDAGEETQYF.